A selection of T cell receptor beta chains follows, all from one sample in a study of cytomegalovirus exposure and HLA in healthy donors. Sequencing used immunoSEQ multiplex PCR; TCRdb keeps in-frame clones, though not all of them. The top ten hold 4.3% of the sample, which has over 120,000 clones, 74% seen once. The source material was PBMCs. The origin of the receptors is a young man in good health and CMV-seropositive. Each CDR3 is given with its conserved first and last residue.

TRBV30	TRBJ2-7	CAWSPSREQYF
TRBV30	TRBJ2-5	CAWRTSASGETQYF
TRBV11-2	TRBJ2-5	CASSARTAGKETQYF
TRBV11-2	TRBJ2-7	CASSLEGRGLAGGNSYEQYF
TRBV25-1	TRBJ2-7	CASSDSRQGLLNEQYF
TRBV18	TRBJ2-5	CASSPPGQGKETQYF
TRBV5-1	TRBJ2-3	CASSFQGASGVQDTQYF
TRBV28	TRBJ2-7	CASSLSGQYGREQYF
TRBV4-1	TRBJ1-5	CASSPLGDRVLFSQPQHF
TRBV5-1	TRBJ2-1	CASSTPVGGALHNEQFF
TRBV9	TRBJ1-1	CASSVVTGQNTEAFF
TRBV4-2	TRBJ2-7	CASSQEGLETYEQYF
TRBV11-2	TRBJ2-2	CASSGLTGGYGELFF
TRBV28	TRBJ1-2	CASSSTGIHYGYTF
TRBV11-3	TRBJ2-7	CASSWIPGSSYEQYF
TRBV15	TRBJ2-4	CATSRDIRSGIQYF
TRBV27	TRBJ2-3	CASSSSLTDTQYF
TRBV5-1	TRBJ2-5	CASSLFPSGGGRQETQYF
TRBV13	TRBJ2-1	CASSRYNEQFF
TRBV4-1	TRBJ2-2	CASSQPLPGHYTGELFF
TRBV4-2	TRBJ2-5	CASGSGGAHEETQYF
TRBV28	TRBJ1-1	CASSLLRGGTEAFF
TRBV9	TRBJ2-5	CASSVGRDQETQYF
TRBV5-4	TRBJ1-4	CASSHSGRKNEKLFF
TRBV11-2	TRBJ2-7	CASSLGDRATYEQYF
TRBV6-6	TRBJ2-2	CASSCLGTGPTGELFF
TRBV6-6	TRBJ2-7	CASSYWGAGYEQYF
TRBV9	TRBJ2-5	CASSLQGGETQYF